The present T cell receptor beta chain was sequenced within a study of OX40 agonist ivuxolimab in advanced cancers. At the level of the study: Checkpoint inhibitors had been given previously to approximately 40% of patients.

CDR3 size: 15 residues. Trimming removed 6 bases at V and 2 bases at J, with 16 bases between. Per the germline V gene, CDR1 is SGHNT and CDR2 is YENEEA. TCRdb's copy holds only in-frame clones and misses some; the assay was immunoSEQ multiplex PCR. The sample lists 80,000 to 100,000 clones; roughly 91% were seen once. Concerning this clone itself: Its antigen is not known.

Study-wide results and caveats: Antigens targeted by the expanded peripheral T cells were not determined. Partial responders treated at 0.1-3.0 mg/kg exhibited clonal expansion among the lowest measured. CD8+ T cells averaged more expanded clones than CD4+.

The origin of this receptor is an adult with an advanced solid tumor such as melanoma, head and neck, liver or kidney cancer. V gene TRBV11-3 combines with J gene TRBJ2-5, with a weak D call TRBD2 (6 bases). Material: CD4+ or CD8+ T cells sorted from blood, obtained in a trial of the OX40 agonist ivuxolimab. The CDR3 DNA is TGTGCCAGCAGTCCTTTCGGAGGGCGTCAAGAGACCCAGTACTTC. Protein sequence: CASSPFGGRQETQYF.